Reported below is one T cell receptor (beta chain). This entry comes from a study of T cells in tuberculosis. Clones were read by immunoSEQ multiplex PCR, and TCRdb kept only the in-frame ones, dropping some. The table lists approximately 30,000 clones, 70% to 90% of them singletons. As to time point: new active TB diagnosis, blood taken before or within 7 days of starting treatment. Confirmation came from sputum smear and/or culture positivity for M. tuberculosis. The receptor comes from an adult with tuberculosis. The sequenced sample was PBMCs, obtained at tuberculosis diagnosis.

This CDR3 reads CALPPEGCRRYEQYF. The CDR3 region has the DNA TGTGCCCTCCCCCCGGAGGGCTGCCGTCGCTACGAGCAGTACTTC. J is TRBJ2-7 and V is TRBV6-5; possibly TRBD2 for D (6 bases). The CDR3 runs 15 residues. Germline values: CDR1 MNHEY, CDR2 SVGAGI. The ends were cut back, 11 bases at V and 3 bases at J, with 23 bases in the middle.